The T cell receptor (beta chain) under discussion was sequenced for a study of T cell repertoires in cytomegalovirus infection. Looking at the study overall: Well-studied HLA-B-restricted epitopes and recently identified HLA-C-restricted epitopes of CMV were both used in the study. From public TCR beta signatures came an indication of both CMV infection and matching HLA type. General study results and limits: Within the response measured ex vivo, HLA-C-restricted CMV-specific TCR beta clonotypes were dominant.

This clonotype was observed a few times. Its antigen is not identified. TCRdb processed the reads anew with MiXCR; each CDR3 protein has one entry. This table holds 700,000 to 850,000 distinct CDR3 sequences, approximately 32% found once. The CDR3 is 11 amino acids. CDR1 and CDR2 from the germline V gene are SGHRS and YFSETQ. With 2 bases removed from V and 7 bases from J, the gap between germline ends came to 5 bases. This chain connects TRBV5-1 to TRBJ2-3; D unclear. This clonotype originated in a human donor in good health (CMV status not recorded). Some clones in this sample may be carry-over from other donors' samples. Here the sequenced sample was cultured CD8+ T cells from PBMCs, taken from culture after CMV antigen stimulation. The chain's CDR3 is CASSLINTQYF. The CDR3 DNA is TGCGCCAGCAGCTTAATAAATACGCAGTATTTT.